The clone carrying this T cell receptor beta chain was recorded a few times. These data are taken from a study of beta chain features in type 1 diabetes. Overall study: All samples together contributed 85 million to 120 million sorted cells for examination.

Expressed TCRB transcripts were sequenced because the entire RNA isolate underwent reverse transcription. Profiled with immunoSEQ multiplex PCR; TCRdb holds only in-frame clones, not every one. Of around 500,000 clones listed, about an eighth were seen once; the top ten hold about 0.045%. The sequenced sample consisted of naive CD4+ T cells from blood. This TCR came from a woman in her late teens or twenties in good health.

CDR3 region: CASSQGHGRTGQKNGYTF. The DNA of the CDR3 is TGCGCCAGCAGCCAAGGGCACGGCCGAACGGGACAGAAGAATGGCTACACCTTC. This chain connects TRBV4-1 to TRBJ1-2; 7 nucleotides line up with TRBD1. Germline CDR1 and CDR2: MGHRA and YSYEKL. The CDR3 extends over 18 amino acids. Germline trimming cut 1 base from V and 6 bases from J; bases unmatched to any gene: 17.